These 31 T cell receptor beta chains share one sample of origin, sequenced in a study of a mutant IDH1 vaccine in newly diagnosed glioma. Sequencing used immunoSEQ multiplex PCR; TCRdb keeps in-frame clones, though not all of them. The table lists roughly 74,000 clones, about 82% of them singletons. Time point indicated: week 23, last vaccination. Alongside topical imiquimod, each dose of vaccine comprised 300 ug of mutant IDH1 20-mer peptide. These receptors are not linked to any known antigen. The source was PBMCs, collected from a glioma patient whose treatment included an IDH1 peptide vaccine. Receptor source: a man younger than 45 with glioma. Some clones in this sample may be carry-over from other donors' samples.

J is TRBJ2-7 and V is TRBV4-1; D is perhaps TRBD2 (6 bases). The germline V gene has CDR1 MGHRA and CDR2 YSYEKL. V was clipped by 5 bases and J by 2 bases, with 16 bases between them. The CDR3 is made up of 15 amino acids. CDR3 protein: CASSKGMTSPYEQYF. The CDR3 coding sequence is TGCGCCAGCAGCAAAGGCATGACTAGTCCCTACGAGCAGTACTTC.

This clone came up once. This chain connects TRBV18 to TRBJ2-3; 10 nucleotides line up with TRBD2. The trim removed 3 bases at V and 1 base at J, leaving 10 bases unmatched. Looked up from germline, CDR1 is KGHSH and CDR2 is LQKENI. The CDR3 runs to 18 residues. The CDR3 sequence: CASSPLAGVVGGTDTQYF. CDR3 DNA: TGTGCCAGCTCACCTCTAGCGGGAGTAGTGGGTGGCACAGATACGCAGTATTTT.

J is TRBJ2-1 and V is TRBV28; the D gene could be TRBD1 or TRBD2 (6 bases each). The CDR3 loop spans 16 amino acids. Germline V CDR1 and CDR2: MDHEN, SYDVKM. With 5 bases removed from V and 1 base from J, the gap between germline ends came to 15 bases. CDR3 in amino acids: CASSPSGGQSYNEQFF. The CDR3 DNA sequence: TGTGCCAGCAGTCCCTCCGGGGGCCAATCCTACAATGAGCAGTTCTTC.

This rearrangement joins TRBV27 to TRBJ2-7; 7 bases agree with TRBD2. The CDR3 is 15 residues long. Germline loops: CDR1 MNHEY, CDR2 SMNVEV (reference sequence). With 5 bases clipped from V and 4 bases from J, the junction kept 11 bases outside the gene matches. As DNA, the CDR3 is TGTGCCAGCAGTCCCCCCTCAGCGGGGAAATACGAGCAGTACTTC. It specifies CASSPPSAGKYEQYF.

The chain carries TRBV11-2 and TRBJ2-1, with 9 nucleotides matching TRBD2. With V trimmed by 2 bases and J by 7 bases, 15 bases remained unmatched. Germline CDR1 reads SGHAT; CDR2 reads FQNNGV. The CDR3 runs to 18 residues. The CDR3 region has the DNA TGTGCCAGCAGCTTAAGCCCCTGGGAGGGCGGGAGGGGGAATGAGCAGTTCTTC. It codes for CASSLSPWEGGRGNEQFF.

The CDR3 DNA is TGCGCCAGCAGCCGAGTATACAGTGAAAAACTGTTTTTT. This gives the protein CASSRVYSEKLFF. The gene calls are TRBV4-1 and TRBJ1-4; D ambiguous. This CDR3 has 13 residues. V lost 4 bases, J lost 7 bases, and 10 bases lay in between. Germline CDR1 reads MGHRA; CDR2 reads YSYEKL.

This clone showed up just a few times. Other nucleotide sequences from this sample produce the same CDR3. Here the CDR3 reads CASSSAGGPNTEAFF. The CDR3 bases are TGTGCCAGCAGCTCGGCGGGGGGGCCGAACACTGAAGCTTTCTTT. The V and J genes are TRBV5-4 and TRBJ1-1; weak D call: TRBD1 (6 bases). Trimming pared 3 bases from V and 1 base from J, leaving 13 bases between. The CDR3 has 15 amino acids. Germline CDR1 is SGHNT and CDR2 is YYREEE (reference sequence).

The chain couples TRBV28 to TRBJ1-1, with D tentatively TRBD1 (6 bases). Per the germline V gene, CDR1 is MDHEN and CDR2 is SYDVKM. This CDR3 is built from 14 residues. V lost 3 bases to trimming and J lost 0 bases, with 8 bases between them. CDR3 DNA sequence: TGTGCCAGCAGTTTGGGGGGGCTGAACACTGAAGCTTTCTTT. As protein: CASSLGGLNTEAFF.

The chain is built from TRBV27 and TRBJ2-1, with 9 bases aligning to TRBD2. Germline-derived CDR1 and CDR2 are MNHEY and SMNVEV (reference sequence). This CDR3 spans 14 amino acids. V was pared by 5 bases and J by 6 bases, with 5 bases of the junction left unmatched. The CDR3 region has the DNA TGTGCCAGCAGTCGGGGGACTAGCCTCAATGAGCAGTTCTTC. Protein product: CASSRGTSLNEQFF.

In this sample, this clone turned up once. The chain recombines TRBV6-5 with TRBJ1-2; TRBD1 agrees at 8 bases. The CDR3 length is 13 residues. Germline values: CDR1 MNHEY, CDR2 SVGAGI. V gave up 0 bases and J gave up 8 bases; unmatched junction bases: 2. The CDR3 loop is CASSYSTGEGYTF. The CDR3 coding sequence is TGTGCCAGCAGTTACTCGACAGGGGAGGGCTACACCTTC.

J is TRBJ2-7 and V is TRBV18; either TRBD1 or TRBD2 may fit D (5 bases each). Germline loops: CDR1 KGHSH, CDR2 LQKENI. The V gene lost 3 bases and the J gene lost 0 bases, with 15 bases spanning the gap. The CDR3 consists of 16 residues. The CDR3 spells CASSPLLGANSYEQYF. The CDR3 nucleotides read TGTGCCAGCTCACCCCTCCTCGGGGCTAACTCCTACGAGCAGTACTTC.

The V and J genes are TRBV2 and TRBJ1-2, with 7 bases aligning to TRBD1. V lost 4 bases and J lost 8; bases outside the gene matches: 13. Germline V gives CDR1 SNHLY, CDR2 FYNNEI. The CDR3 is 15 residues long. The CDR3 is CASSVRQGGVFGYTF. In nucleotides, the CDR3 is TGTGCCAGCAGTGTGAGACAGGGCGGGGTATTCGGCTACACCTTC.

This clone was seen just once. This chain uses TRBV7-2 with TRBJ2-6; no firm D call. This CDR3 has 17 amino acids. Trimming cost V 3 bases and J 0 bases, with 12 bases left between them. CDR1 and CDR2 (germline): SGHTA, FQGNSA. This chain's CDR3 is CASSLQIISSGANVLTF. Here the CDR3 DNA reads TGTGCCAGCAGCTTGCAAATAATTTCCTCTGGGGCCAACGTCCTGACTTTC.

The chain employs TRBV28 and TRBJ1-2; 7 positions match TRBD1. Looked up from germline, CDR1 is MDHEN and CDR2 is SYDVKM. The CDR3 spans 15 residues. Unmatched junction bases numbered 8, after V lost 2 bases and J lost 5 bases. The CDR3 bases are TGTGCCAGCAGTTTAGGACCTTCAGGGGGGTATGGCTACACCTTC. This encodes CASSLGPSGGYGYTF.

This clone was counted a single time. The V and J genes are TRBV5-1 and TRBJ2-1, with 7 bases identical to TRBD1. Germline-derived CDR1 and CDR2 are SGHRS and YFSETQ. The CDR3 extends over 15 amino acids. J lost 3 bases, V lost 4 bases, and 7 bases had no gene match. The CDR3 DNA sequence: TGCGCCAGCAGCCTACCAAGGACAGGCTACAATGAGCAGTTCTTC. Its protein is CASSLPRTGYNEQFF.

The chain is built from TRBV11-2 and TRBJ2-1; TRBD2 agrees at 7 bases. Germline V gene sequence: CDR1 SGHAT, CDR2 FQNNGV. The J segment lost 5 bases and the V segment lost 6 bases, leaving 7 bases of the junction unmatched. The CDR3 totals 14 residues. As DNA, the CDR3 is TGTGCCAGCAGGGGGCGGGAGCCCGACAATGAGCAGTTCTTC. Protein: CASRGREPDNEQFF.

This clone turned up a few times. The gene calls are TRBV18 and TRBJ1-2; 7 nucleotides align to TRBD1. This CDR3 has 14 amino acids. Germline trimming cut 3 bases from V and 6 bases from J; bases unmatched to any gene: 7. Looked up from germline, CDR1 is KGHSH and CDR2 is LQKENI. The CDR3 loop is CASSPTGPGDGYTF. CDR3 nucleotides: TGTGCCAGCTCACCGACAGGGCCCGGGGATGGCTACACCTTC.

The genes are TRBV6-1 and TRBJ2-7, with D maybe TRBD1 (7 bases). The V end was cut by 2 bases, the J end by 3 bases, with 14 bases between. Looked up from germline, CDR1 is MNHNS and CDR2 is SASEGT. This CDR3 contains 15 residues. The CDR3 nucleotides read TGTGCCAGCAGTGAATATCAGGGGGGACACTACGAGCAGTACTTC. Translating it yields CASSEYQGGHYEQYF.

The rearrangement joins TRBV30 to TRBJ2-7; D not certain. Trimming cost V 0 bases and J 3 bases, with 12 bases left between them. CDR1 GTSNPN and CDR2 SVGIG come from the germline V gene (reference sequence). The CDR3 covers 14 residues. CDR3 coding DNA: TGTGCCTGGAGTGTTAGATTAGGCGGCTACGAGCAGTACTTC. Amino acid sequence: CAWSVRLGGYEQYF.

V and J are TRBV5-1 and TRBJ2-3, with D unclear. CDR3 length: 15 amino acids. Germline V CDR1 and CDR2: SGHRS, YFSETQ. The V and J ends lost 0 bases and 2 bases respectively, with 10 bases between them. Written as DNA, the CDR3 is TGCGCCAGCAGCTTGGGGCTCGCGGACACAGATACGCAGTATTTT. The encoded protein is CASSLGLADTDTQYF.

The gene calls are TRBV19 and TRBJ1-1; D gene unclear. V was cut by 0 bases and J by 5 bases, with 13 bases left in between. Germline-derived CDR1 and CDR2 are LNHDA and SQIVND (reference sequence). The CDR3 sequence is 15 residues long. CDR3: CASSIESSRRTEAFF. CDR3 nucleotide sequence: TGTGCCAGTAGTATAGAATCCAGCAGGAGGACTGAAGCTTTCTTT.

This chain connects TRBV2 to TRBJ1-1, with D unresolved. The germline V and J ends were trimmed by 0 bases and 10 bases, with 9 bases remaining between them. This CDR3 has 12 amino acids. Germline lookup yields CDR1 SNHLY and CDR2 FYNNEI. CDR3 amino acids: CASSEALVGAFF. DNA for the CDR3: TGTGCCAGCAGTGAAGCCCTAGTGGGAGCTTTCTTT.

The V gene is TRBV4-3, the J gene TRBJ1-2; no clear D gene. This CDR3 contains 15 residues. CDR1 LGHNA and CDR2 YSLEER come from the germline V gene. V lost 3 bases, J lost 4 bases, and 15 bases lay in between. This CDR3 is CASSQYLMGFYGYTF. The DNA for the CDR3 is TGCGCCAGCAGCCAGTACCTCATGGGTTTCTATGGCTACACCTTC.

This chain links TRBV19 with TRBJ2-3; maybe TRBD2 (6 bases). Germline loops: CDR1 LNHDA, CDR2 SQIVND (reference sequence). Trimming stripped 3 bases from V and 0 bases from J, with 13 bases between. The CDR3 length is 16 residues. The chain's CDR3 is CASSIRRSGSTDTQYF. The CDR3, as DNA: TGTGCCAGTAGTATTCGGAGGAGCGGGAGCACAGATACGCAGTATTTT.

The CDR3 DNA reads as TGTGCCAGCAGCTCCCCAGCGGGGGATAGGTACAATGAGCAGTTCTTC. Translated, it gives CASSSPAGDRYNEQFF. The chain is built from TRBV5-6 and TRBJ2-1; TRBD2 agrees at 8 bases. The ends lost 3 bases at V and 4 bases at J; junction bases unmatched: 9. The CDR3 spans 16 residues. Germline CDR1 and CDR2: SGHDT and YYEEEE.

This clone is a singleton in its sample. The chain combines TRBV10-2 with TRBJ1-2, with D possibly matching TRBD1 (5 bases). V was shortened by 0 bases and J by 4 bases, with 9 bases between the two germline ends. Germline lookup yields CDR1 WSHSY and CDR2 SAAADI. CDR3 size: 14 residues. The CDR3 here is CASSESGGAYGYTF. CDR3 sequence (DNA): TGCGCCAGCAGTGAGTCGGGAGGGGCCTATGGCTACACCTTC.

The chain combines TRBV27 with TRBJ2-3; D ambiguous. The CDR3 is made up of 11 amino acids. The ends were cut back, 3 bases at V and 7 bases at J, with 5 bases in the middle. The germline gives CDR1 MNHEY, CDR2 SMNVEV (reference sequence). The CDR3 spells CASSFRNTQYF. CDR3 in DNA: TGTGCCAGCAGTTTCCGGAATACGCAGTATTTT.

This chain links TRBV2 with TRBJ2-5; 9 bases fit TRBD2. V dropped 6 bases and J dropped 1; count of bases not matched to a gene: 9. This CDR3 region has 16 residues. CDR1 is SNHLY and CDR2 is FYNNEI in the germline V gene. The CDR3 region has the DNA TGTGCCAGCAGGGATCCCGTGCGGGGGGGCCAAGAGACCCAGTACTTC. Its protein is CASRDPVRGGQETQYF.

This chain joins TRBV5-1 and TRBJ2-5; either TRBD1 or TRBD2 may fit D (5 bases each). V was pared by 4 bases and J by 2 bases, with 9 bases between. The CDR3 length is 13 residues. Germline loops: CDR1 SGHRS, CDR2 YFSETQ. CDR3: CASSGGGQETQYF. In DNA form, the CDR3 reads TGCGCCAGCAGCGGGGGTGGGCAAGAGACCCAGTACTTC. The variable domain in full, with the rest retrieved from reference TRBV5-1 and TRBJ2-5, is KAGVTQTPRYLIKTRGQQVTLSCSPISGHRSVSWYQQTPGQGLQFLFEYFSETQRNKGNFPGRFSGRQFSNSRSEMNVSTLELGDSALYLCASSGGGQETQYFGPGTRLLVL.

The chain links TRBV18 to TRBJ1-3; 11 bases are shared with TRBD1. The CDR3 has 18 residues. Germline lookup yields CDR1 KGHSH and CDR2 LQKENI. The V gene end was trimmed by 6 bases and the J gene end by 0 bases; junction bases not matched to a gene: 10. The CDR3 DNA sequence: TGTGCCAGCTCTCCCGGGACAGGGGGTTCCTTCTCTGGAAACACCATATATTTT. Protein product: CASSPGTGGSFSGNTIYF.

The rearrangement uses TRBV7-2 and TRBJ2-7, with TRBD2 matching over 11 bases. Germline V gene sequence: CDR1 SGHTA, CDR2 FQGNSA. The V segment lost 5 bases and the J segment 2 bases; nucleotides outside the gene matches: 5. The length of the CDR3 is 15 residues. The CDR3 nucleotides are TGTGCCAGCAGCCAAGGTAGCGGGGGGGCCTACGAGCAGTACTTC. Translation: CASSQGSGGAYEQYF.